The present entry profiles one T cell receptor (beta chain) with its context. This sample is drawn from a study of blood T cell repertoires in COVID-19. Study-wide background: There were acute and convalescent COVID-19 samples, and they came from the United States, Italy and Spain.

Assignments of participants to cohorts depended upon their own reported clinical history. Recovered participants had two consecutive negative NP/OP PCR tests, healthcare professional clearance, or symptom resolution. J was trimmed by 5 bases and V by 2 bases; bases with no gene match: 9. Germline CDR1 reads MNHEY; CDR2 reads SVGEGT. The CDR3 sequence is 16 residues long. Per the original data handling: How many nucleated cells were present was estimated from reference gene primer amplification. Repertoires were generated with immunoSEQ multiplex PCR, while TCRdb's copy carries only in-frame clones and drops some. From that table come the V and J calls and clone size; the DNA was used to work out D and trimming. Found here are more than 250,000 clones, approximately 92% of them singletons; the top ten hold approximately 17%.

This clonotype was obtained from a woman aged 30 to 39 who had recovered from COVID-19. The source material was PBMCs or T cells enriched from blood (not recorded which). The J gene is TRBJ2-5, the V gene TRBV6-2 or TRBV6-3; 9 bases are a match to TRBD2. The CDR3 spells CASSYGVAGDLETQYF. The CDR3 nucleotides are TGTGCCAGCAGTTACGGCGTAGCGGGAGATTTGGAGACCCAGTACTTC.